This paragraph covers one T cell receptor (beta chain) sequence. Its antigen is not known. The record originates from a study of blood T cells in healthy people across ages. V lost 7 bases and J 12 bases, leaving 22 bases between the germline ends. Germline CDR1 and CDR2: MNHEY and SVGEGT. The CDR3 is made up of 14 amino acids. With a J-beta primer mix and a sample-barcoded 5' primer, a second PCR ran 7 to 11 cycles. TCRdb fed the 5' RACE reads into MiXCR, producing one record per CDR3 protein. The table includes 550,000 to 650,000 distinct CDR3 sequences, 25% to 35% detected once. Regarding the study as a whole: It was the long-lived donors that had more naive CD4+ cells and higher diversity than aged donors.

The chain has TRBV6-2 or TRBV6-3 and TRBJ2-1; a weak D match, TRBD1 (6 bases). The TCR was taken from a woman aged 80 or older in good health. Sequencing used blood. The CDR3 DNA reads TGTGCCAGCACCTACCAACAGGGTACGACTGGGCAGTTCTTC. It encodes CASTYQQGTTGQFF.